The sequence of this T cell receptor (beta chain) was determined in a study of cytomegalovirus exposure and HLA in healthy donors. Primers for the PCR totalled 60 Vbeta and 13 Jbeta. The protocol was immunoSEQ multiplex PCR, while the TCRdb copy is restricted to in-frame clones and leaves out a portion. Here the sample spans roughly 120,000 clones, roughly 70% being singletons. V lost 0 bases, J lost 3 bases, and 15 bases lay in between. Germline loops: CDR1 SGDLS, CDR2 YYNGEE. This CDR3 has 16 residues. Material for sequencing was PBMCs. The V and J genes are TRBV9 and TRBJ1-2; a weak D match, TRBD1 (6 bases). The receptor comes from a man aged 25 to 45 in good health and CMV-seropositive. In DNA form, the CDR3 reads TGTGCCAGCAGCGTAGGGCGGGAGGGGGGTGACTATGGCTACACCTTC. Translated: CASSVGREGGDYGYTF.